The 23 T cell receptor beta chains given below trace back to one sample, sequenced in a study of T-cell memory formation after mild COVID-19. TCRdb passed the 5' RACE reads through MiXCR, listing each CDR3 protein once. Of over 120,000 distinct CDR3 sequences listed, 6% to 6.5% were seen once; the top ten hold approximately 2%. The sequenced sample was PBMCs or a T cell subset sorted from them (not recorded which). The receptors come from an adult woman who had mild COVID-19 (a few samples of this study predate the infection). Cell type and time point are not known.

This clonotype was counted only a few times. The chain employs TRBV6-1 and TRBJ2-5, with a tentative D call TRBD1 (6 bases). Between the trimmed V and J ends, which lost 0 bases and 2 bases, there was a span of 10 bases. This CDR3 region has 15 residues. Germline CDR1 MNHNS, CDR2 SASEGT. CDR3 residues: CASSEATGRQETQYF. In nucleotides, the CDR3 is TGTGCCAGCAGTGAAGCCACAGGGAGACAAGAGACCCAGTACTTC.

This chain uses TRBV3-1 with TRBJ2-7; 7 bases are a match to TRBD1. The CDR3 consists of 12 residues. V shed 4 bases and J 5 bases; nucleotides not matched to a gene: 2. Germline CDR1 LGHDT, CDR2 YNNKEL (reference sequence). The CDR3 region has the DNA TGTGCCAGCAGCCGTGGACAGGACGAGCAGTACTTC. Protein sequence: CASSRGQDEQYF.

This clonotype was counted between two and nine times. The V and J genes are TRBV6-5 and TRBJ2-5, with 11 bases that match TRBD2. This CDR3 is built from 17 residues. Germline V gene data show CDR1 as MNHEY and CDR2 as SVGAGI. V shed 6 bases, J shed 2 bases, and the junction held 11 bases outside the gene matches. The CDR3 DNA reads TGTGCCAGCAGAAGCACTAGCGGGAGTGCGGGACAAGAGACCCAGTACTTC. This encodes CASRSTSGSAGQETQYF.

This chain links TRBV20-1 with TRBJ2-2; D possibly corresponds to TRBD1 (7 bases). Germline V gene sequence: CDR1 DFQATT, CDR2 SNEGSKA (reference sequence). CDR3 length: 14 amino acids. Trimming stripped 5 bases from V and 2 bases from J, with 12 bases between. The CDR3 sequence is CSAPQGGNTGELFF. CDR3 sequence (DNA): TGCAGTGCTCCTCAGGGGGGAAACACCGGGGAGCTGTTTTTT.

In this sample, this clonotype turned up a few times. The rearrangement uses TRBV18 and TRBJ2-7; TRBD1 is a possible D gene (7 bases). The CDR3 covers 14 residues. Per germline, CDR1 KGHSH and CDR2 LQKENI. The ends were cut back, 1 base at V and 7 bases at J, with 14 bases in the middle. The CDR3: CASSPLRQGGEQYF. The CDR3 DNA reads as TGTGCCAGCTCACCACTGAGGCAGGGGGGAGAGCAGTACTTC.

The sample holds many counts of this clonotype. The CDR3 nucleotides read TGTGCCAGCAGATGGAATACCGGGGGGGACAATGAGCAGTTCTTC. It yields the protein CASRWNTGGDNEQFF. The gene calls are TRBV7-9 and TRBJ2-1; TRBD2 matches 8 bases. The ends lost 6 bases at V and 5 bases at J; junction bases unmatched: 9. The length of the CDR3 is 15 residues. The germline V gene encodes CDR1 SEHNR and CDR2 FQNEAQ (reference sequence).

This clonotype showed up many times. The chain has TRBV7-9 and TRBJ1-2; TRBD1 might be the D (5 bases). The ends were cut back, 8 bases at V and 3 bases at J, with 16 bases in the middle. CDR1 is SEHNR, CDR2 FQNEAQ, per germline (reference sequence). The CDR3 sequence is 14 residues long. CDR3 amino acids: CASGGGHPHYGYTF. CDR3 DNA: TGTGCCAGCGGGGGTGGGCACCCTCACTATGGCTACACCTTC.

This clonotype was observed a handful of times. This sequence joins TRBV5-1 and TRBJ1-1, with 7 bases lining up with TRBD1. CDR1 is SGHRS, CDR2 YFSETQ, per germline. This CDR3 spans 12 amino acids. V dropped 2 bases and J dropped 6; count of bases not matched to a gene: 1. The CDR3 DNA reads TGCGCCAGCAGCTTCCAGGGGGCTGAAGCTTTCTTT. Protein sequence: CASSFQGAEAFF. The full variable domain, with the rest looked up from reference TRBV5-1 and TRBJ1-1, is KAGVTQTPRYLIKTRGQQVTLSCSPISGHRSVSWYQQTPGQGLQFLFEYFSETQRNKGNFPGRFSGRQFSNSRSEMNVSTLELGDSALYLCASSFQGAEAFFGQGTRLTVV.

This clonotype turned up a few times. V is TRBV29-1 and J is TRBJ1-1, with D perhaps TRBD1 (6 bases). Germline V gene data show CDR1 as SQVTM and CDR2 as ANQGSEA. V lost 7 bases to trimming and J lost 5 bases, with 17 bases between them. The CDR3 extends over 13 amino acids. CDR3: CSAGGSFNTEAFF. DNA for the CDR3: TGCAGCGCGGGGGGCAGCTTTAATACTGAAGCTTTCTTT.

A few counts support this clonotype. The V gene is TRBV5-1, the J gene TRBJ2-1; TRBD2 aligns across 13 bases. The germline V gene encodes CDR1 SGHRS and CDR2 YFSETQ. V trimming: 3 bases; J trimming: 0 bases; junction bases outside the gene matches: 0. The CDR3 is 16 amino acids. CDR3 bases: TGCGCCAGCAGCTGGACTAGCGGGGGCTCCTACAATGAGCAGTTCTTC. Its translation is CASSWTSGGSYNEQFF.

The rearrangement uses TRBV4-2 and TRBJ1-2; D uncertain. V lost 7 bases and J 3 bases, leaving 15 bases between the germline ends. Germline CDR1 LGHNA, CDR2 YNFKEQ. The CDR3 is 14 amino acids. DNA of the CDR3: TGTGCCAGCACCTCAAGAGGAGGAGACTATGGCTACACCTTC. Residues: CASTSRGGDYGYTF.

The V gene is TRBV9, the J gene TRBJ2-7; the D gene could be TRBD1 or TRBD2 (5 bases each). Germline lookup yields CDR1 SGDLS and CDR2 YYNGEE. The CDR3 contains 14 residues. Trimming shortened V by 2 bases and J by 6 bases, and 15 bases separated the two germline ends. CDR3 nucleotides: TGTGCCAGCAGCGTGGGGACGGCGGCCGGCGAGCAGTACTTC. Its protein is CASSVGTAAGEQYF.

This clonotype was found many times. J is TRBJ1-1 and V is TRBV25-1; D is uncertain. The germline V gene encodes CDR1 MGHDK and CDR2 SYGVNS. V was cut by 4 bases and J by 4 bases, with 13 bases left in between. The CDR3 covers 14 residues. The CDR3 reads CASSGEPVTTEAFF. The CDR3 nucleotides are TGTGCCAGCAGTGGCGAACCTGTGACCACTGAAGCTTTCTTT.

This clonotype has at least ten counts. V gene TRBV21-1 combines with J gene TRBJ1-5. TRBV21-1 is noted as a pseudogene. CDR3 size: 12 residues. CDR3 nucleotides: TGTGCCAGCAGCAAAGTTAGTCAGCCCCAGCATTTT. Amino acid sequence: CASSKVSQPQHF.

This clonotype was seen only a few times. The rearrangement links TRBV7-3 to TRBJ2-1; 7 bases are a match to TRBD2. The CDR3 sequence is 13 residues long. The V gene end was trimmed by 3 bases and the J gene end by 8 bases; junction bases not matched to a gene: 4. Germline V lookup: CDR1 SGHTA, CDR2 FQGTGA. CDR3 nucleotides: TGTGCCAGCAGCTTGGGGGGAGGGTATGAGCAGTTCTTC. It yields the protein CASSLGGGYEQFF.

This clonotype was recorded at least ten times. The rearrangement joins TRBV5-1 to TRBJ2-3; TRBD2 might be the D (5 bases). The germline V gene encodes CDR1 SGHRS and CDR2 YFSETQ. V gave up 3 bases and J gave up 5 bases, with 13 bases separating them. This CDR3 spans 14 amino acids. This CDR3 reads CASSSGGAGDTQYF. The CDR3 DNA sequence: TGCGCCAGCAGCTCCGGAGGTGCCGGAGATACGCAGTATTTT. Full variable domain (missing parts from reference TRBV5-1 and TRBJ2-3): KAGVTQTPRYLIKTRGQQVTLSCSPISGHRSVSWYQQTPGQGLQFLFEYFSETQRNKGNFPGRFSGRQFSNSRSEMNVSTLELGDSALYLCASSSGGAGDTQYFGPGTRLTVL.

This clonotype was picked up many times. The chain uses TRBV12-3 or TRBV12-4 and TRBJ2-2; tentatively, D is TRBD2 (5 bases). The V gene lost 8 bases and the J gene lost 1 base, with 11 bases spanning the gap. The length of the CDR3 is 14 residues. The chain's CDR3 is CASARGMNTGELFF. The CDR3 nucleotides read TGTGCCAGCGCCCGGGGAATGAACACCGGGGAGCTGTTTTTT.

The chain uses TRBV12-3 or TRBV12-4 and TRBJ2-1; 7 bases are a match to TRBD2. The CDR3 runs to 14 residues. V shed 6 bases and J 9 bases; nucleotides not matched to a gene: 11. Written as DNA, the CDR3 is TGTGCCAGCAGGCTCCTAGCGGCGGGCGGTGAGCAGTTCTTC. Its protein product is CASRLLAAGGEQFF.

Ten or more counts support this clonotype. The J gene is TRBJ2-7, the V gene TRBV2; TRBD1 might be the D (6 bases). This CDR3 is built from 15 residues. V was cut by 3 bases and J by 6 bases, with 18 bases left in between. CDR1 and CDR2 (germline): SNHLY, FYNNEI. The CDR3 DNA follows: TGTGCCAGCAGTGAGTTGGGACAAAGATTGTCCGAGCAGTACTTC. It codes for CASSELGQRLSEQYF.

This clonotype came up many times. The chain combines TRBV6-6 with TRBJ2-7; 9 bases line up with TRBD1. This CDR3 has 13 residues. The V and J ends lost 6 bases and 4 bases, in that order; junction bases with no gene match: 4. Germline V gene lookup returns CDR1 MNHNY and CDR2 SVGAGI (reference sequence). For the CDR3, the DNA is TGTGCCAGCAGCAAGGACAGGGGATACGAGCAGTACTTC. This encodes CASSKDRGYEQYF.

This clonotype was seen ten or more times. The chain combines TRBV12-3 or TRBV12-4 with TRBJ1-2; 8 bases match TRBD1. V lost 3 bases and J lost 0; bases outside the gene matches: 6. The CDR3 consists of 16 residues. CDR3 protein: CASSFGDRGPNYGYTF. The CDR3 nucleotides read TGTGCCAGCAGTTTCGGCGACAGGGGCCCTAACTATGGCTACACCTTC.

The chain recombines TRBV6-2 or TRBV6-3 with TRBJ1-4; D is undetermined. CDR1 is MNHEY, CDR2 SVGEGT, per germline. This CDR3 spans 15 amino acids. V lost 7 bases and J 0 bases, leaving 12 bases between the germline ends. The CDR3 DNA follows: TGTGCCAGCACCCAGACCGACTCAACTAATGAAAAACTGTTTTTT. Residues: CASTQTDSTNEKLFF.

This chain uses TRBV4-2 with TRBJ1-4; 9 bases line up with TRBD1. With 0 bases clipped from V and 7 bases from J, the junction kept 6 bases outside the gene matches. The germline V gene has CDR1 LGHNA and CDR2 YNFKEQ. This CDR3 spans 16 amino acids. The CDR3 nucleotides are TGTGCCAGCAGCCAAGATCGGGGACAGGGAGGTGAAAAACTGTTTTTT. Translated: CASSQDRGQGGEKLFF.